Listed here are 27 T cell receptor beta chains from one sample, sequenced in a study of blood T cell repertoires in COVID-19. Profiling relied on immunoSEQ multiplex PCR, and the TCRdb table lists in-frame clones only, not all of them. The sample shows hundreds of thousands of clones, approximately 83% of them seen only once. The sample consisted of peripheral blood. These receptors all stem from an elderly man with acute or convalescent COVID-19.

The rearrangement joins TRBV6-5 to TRBJ2-7; 8 nucleotides match TRBD1. Germline V gene sequence: CDR1 MNHEY, CDR2 SVGAGI. CDR3 length: 13 amino acids. Trimming at V came to 8 bases and at J to 2 bases, leaving 5 bases not matched to a gene. CDR3 bases: TGTGCCAGCGGGAGGACAGGGCCCTACGAGCAGTACTTC. As protein: CASGRTGPYEQYF.

With respect to this clone: Additional DNA sequences in this sample encode the identical CDR3. The gene calls are TRBV24-1 and TRBJ1-4; D gene uncertain. Germline V gene data show CDR1 as KGHDR and CDR2 as SFDVKD. V was clipped by 5 bases and J by 4 bases, with 7 bases between them. The CDR3 is made up of 13 amino acids. The CDR3 DNA reads as TGTGCCACCAGTGCCGGGTATAATGAAAAACTGTTTTTT. Its protein is CATSAGYNEKLFF.

The CDR3 nucleotides are TGCGCCAGCAGCTTGCAACCCGGGACAGGGGCGTACGAGCAGTACTTC. This encodes CASSLQPGTGAYEQYF. This chain connects TRBV5-1 to TRBJ2-7, with 10 nucleotides matching TRBD1. V was pared by 1 base and J by 4 bases, with 8 bases of the junction left unmatched. The CDR3 extends over 16 amino acids. Germline assignment: CDR1 SGHRS and CDR2 YFSETQ. Based on the CDR3 plus reference TRBV5-1 and TRBJ2-7, the full variable domain is KAGVTQTPRYLIKTRGQQVTLSCSPISGHRSVSWYQQTPGQGLQFLFEYFSETQRNKGNFPGRFSGRQFSNSRSEMNVSTLELGDSALYLCASSLQPGTGAYEQYFGPGTRLTVT.

The rearrangement links TRBV24-1 to TRBJ2-5; perhaps TRBD1 as D (6 bases). The CDR3 spans 15 residues. Trimming took 4 bases from V and 4 from J, leaving 15 bases between them. Germline V gives CDR1 KGHDR, CDR2 SFDVKD. CDR3 protein: CATSDPRGSGETQYF. The CDR3 DNA sequence: TGTGCCACCAGTGACCCCAGGGGTTCAGGAGAGACCCAGTACTTC.

V and J are TRBV25-1 and TRBJ1-2; 8 nucleotides align to TRBD1. Trimming at V came to 4 bases and at J to 0 bases, leaving 4 bases not matched to a gene. CDR1 MGHDK and CDR2 SYGVNS come from the germline V gene. The CDR3 contains 15 residues. In DNA form, the CDR3 reads TGTGCCAGCAGTGGGACAGGGCTTGCTAACTATGGCTACACCTTC. Protein: CASSGTGLANYGYTF.

The rearrangement joins TRBV10-3 to TRBJ2-3, with D possibly TRBD2 on 5 matching bases. Trimming removed 8 bases at V and 8 bases at J, with 14 bases between. Germline values: CDR1 ENHRY, CDR2 SYGVKD. CDR3 length equals 12 residues. CDR3 DNA: TGTGCCATCGGACTCAGGCACCGTACGCAGTATTTT. It is translated as CAIGLRHRTQYF.

This chain connects TRBV6-5 to TRBJ2-7; no clear D gene. This CDR3 is built from 11 residues. The V gene's germline CDR1 is MNHEY and CDR2 SVGAGI. V was clipped by 8 bases and J by 5 bases, with 10 bases between them. CDR3 protein: CASSDWNEQYF. In DNA form, the CDR3 reads TGTGCCAGCTCTGACTGGAACGAGCAGTACTTC.

The chain combines TRBV14 with TRBJ1-1; 10 bases line up with TRBD1. Germline CDR1 and CDR2: SGHDN and FVKESK. CDR3 length: 15 amino acids. The junction had 4 bases not matched to a gene; V was cut back by 1 base and J by 5 bases. The CDR3 DNA reads TGTGCCAGCAGCCAAGGGCCGGGACAGGGGACTGAAGCTTTCTTT. It specifies CASSQGPGQGTEAFF.

The rearrangement joins TRBV6-5 to TRBJ1-5; weak D call: TRBD1 (5 bases). From germline, CDR1 is MNHEY and CDR2 SVGAGI. V lost 6 bases, J lost 3 bases, and 9 bases lay in between. CDR3 size: 13 residues. CDR3 in amino acids: CASRVTVNQPQHF. The CDR3 DNA reads TGTGCCAGCAGGGTGACAGTCAATCAGCCCCAGCATTTT.

The chain is built from TRBV3-1 (or the pseudogene TRBV3-2) and TRBJ2-3; 15 nucleotides align to TRBD2. Per the germline V gene, CDR1 is LGHDT and CDR2 is YNNKEL (reference sequence). The junction had 6 bases not matched to a gene; V was cut back by 1 base and J by 1 base. This CDR3 comprises 19 residues. The DNA of the CDR3 is TGTGCCAGCAGCCAAGGAGGACTAGCGGGGGGGCGGGGCACAGATACGCAGTATTTT. This translates into CASSQGGLAGGRGTDTQYF.

The V gene is TRBV28, the J gene TRBJ2-7; possible D gene TRBD2, 8 bases. Germline CDR1 reads MDHEN; CDR2 reads SYDVKM. The ends were cut back, 7 bases at V and 7 bases at J, with 20 bases in the middle. The CDR3 totals 14 residues. The CDR3 DNA reads as TGTGCCAGCACCCGAGCGGGGGCACAGGGGGAGCAGTACTTC. Translated, it gives CASTRAGAQGEQYF.

The chain recombines TRBV1 with TRBJ1-3; the table calls TRBD1, which could not be checked here. TRBV1 is recorded as a pseudogene. The CDR3 spans 14 residues. CDR3 coding DNA: TGCACCAGCAGTCAGACATCGTCTGGAAACACCATATATTTT. Amino acids: CTSSQTSSGNTIYF.

The V and J genes are TRBV4-1 and TRBJ2-3; 7 positions match TRBD1. After removal of 4 bases from V and 3 bases from J, the junction contained 7 bases not matched to a gene. The CDR3 spans 15 residues. Germline values: CDR1 MGHRA, CDR2 YSYEKL. CDR3 nucleotides: TGCGCCAGCAGCCTCCAGGACAGGTCAACAGATACGCAGTATTTT. Encoded protein: CASSLQDRSTDTQYF.

The V and J genes are TRBV5-1 and TRBJ2-7; 7 bases align to TRBD1. The CDR3 extends over 15 amino acids. Germline V gene lookup returns CDR1 SGHRS and CDR2 YFSETQ. Trimming cost V 4 bases and J 0 bases; bases outside gene matches: 7. CDR3 DNA: TGCGCCAGCAGCAGGGACAGTAGGAGCTCCTACGAGCAGTACTTC. Translated: CASSRDSRSSYEQYF. Full variable domain (rest looked up from reference TRBV5-1 and TRBJ2-7): KAGVTQTPRYLIKTRGQQVTLSCSPISGHRSVSWYQQTPGQGLQFLFEYFSETQRNKGNFPGRFSGRQFSNSRSEMNVSTLELGDSALYLCASSRDSRSSYEQYFGPGTRLTVT.

The gene calls are TRBV3-1 (or the pseudogene TRBV3-2) and TRBJ1-5; D remains unclear. The V and J ends lost 7 bases and 0 bases respectively, with 10 bases between them. The CDR3 extends over 14 amino acids. In germline, CDR1 is LGHDT, CDR2 YNNKEL (reference sequence). CDR3 sequence (DNA): TGTGCCAGCACTATGTTCGGTAGCAATCAGCCCCAGCATTTT. Amino acid sequence: CASTMFGSNQPQHF.

The chain couples TRBV2 to TRBJ2-2; 7 bases are a match to TRBD1. CDR1 is SNHLY and CDR2 is FYNNEI in the germline V gene. V lost 6 bases to trimming and J lost 8 bases; unmatched junction nucleotides: 12. The CDR3 is made up of 15 amino acids. CDR3 amino acids: CASRDWDSREGELFF. The CDR3 DNA is TGTGCCAGCAGGGACTGGGACAGTAGGGAAGGGGAGCTGTTTTTT. Full variable domain (remainder filled in from reference TRBV2 and TRBJ2-2): EPEVTQTPSHQVTQMGQEVILRCVPISNHLYFYWYRQILGQKVEFLVSFYNNEISEKSEIFDDQFSVERPDGSNFTLKIRSTKLEDSAMYFCASRDWDSREGELFFGEGSRLTVL.

This chain joins TRBV5-1 and TRBJ2-7; 7 positions match TRBD2. V was pared by 5 bases and J by 6 bases, with 8 bases of the junction left unmatched. CDR1 is SGHRS and CDR2 is YFSETQ in the germline V gene. The CDR3 runs to 13 residues. In DNA form, the CDR3 reads TGCGCCAGCAGTCCTAGCGGCCCCCTCGAGCAGTACTTC. It yields the protein CASSPSGPLEQYF.

This chain uses TRBV19 with TRBJ2-7; TRBD1 aligns across 8 bases. The germline CDR1 and CDR2 sequences are LNHDA and SQIVND (reference sequence). This CDR3 has 15 amino acids. Trimming at V came to 7 bases and at J to 4 bases, leaving 12 bases not matched to a gene. DNA of the CDR3: TGTGCCAGTAACTCATATGGACAGGGACCTTACGAGCAGTACTTC. This gives the protein CASNSYGQGPYEQYF. Supplemented by reference TRBV19 and TRBJ2-7, the full variable domain reads DGGITQSPKYLFRKEGQNVTLSCEQNLNHDAMYWYRQDPGQGLRLIYYSQIVNDFQKGDIAEGYSVSREKKESFPLTVTSAQKNPTAFYLCASNSYGQGPYEQYFGPGTRLTVT.

This clone appeared once. The V gene is TRBV9, the J gene TRBJ2-7; tentative D call: TRBD2 (5 bases). Deletions cut 2 bases from V and 1 base from J, with 22 bases between. Germline V gene lookup returns CDR1 SGDLS and CDR2 YYNGEE. The CDR3 is 18 amino acids. CDR3 in amino acids: CASSVSPHSLRVSYEQYF. In DNA, the CDR3 is TGTGCCAGCAGCGTTTCCCCCCATAGTTTGAGGGTGTCCTACGAGCAGTACTTC.

The chain couples TRBV27 to TRBJ2-1; TRBD2 matches 13 bases. V trimming: 0 bases; J trimming: 7 bases; junction bases outside the gene matches: 9. CDR1 MNHEY and CDR2 SMNVEV come from the germline V gene (reference sequence). The CDR3 length is 18 residues. CDR3 coding DNA: TGTGCCAGCAGTTTATCGAGATGGACTAGCGGGAGTTGGAATGAGCAGTTCTTC. This translates into CASSLSRWTSGSWNEQFF.

This clone occurred once. V gene TRBV11-1 combines with J gene TRBJ1-6; D not certain. The CDR3 has 14 residues. The V end was cut by 4 bases, the J end by 2 bases, with 6 bases between. The germline CDR1 and CDR2 sequences are SGHAT and FQDESV (reference sequence). CDR3 nucleotide sequence: TGTGCCAGCAGCTCCGGGACCTATAATTCACCCCTCCACTTT. Residues: CASSSGTYNSPLHF.

The CDR3 region is CASSGQGPLGEQYF. The CDR3 coding sequence is TGTGCCAGCAGCGGACAGGGGCCACTTGGAGAGCAGTACTTC. The chain is built from TRBV2 and TRBJ2-7; 9 bases align to TRBD1. The CDR3 runs to 14 residues. The germline gives CDR1 SNHLY, CDR2 FYNNEI. After removal of 6 bases from V and 7 bases from J, the junction contained 10 bases not matched to a gene.

The rearrangement links TRBV27 to TRBJ2-3, with TRBD1 matching 7 bases. J lost 4 bases, V lost 0 bases, and 7 bases had no gene match. CDR1 is MNHEY, CDR2 SMNVEV, per germline (reference sequence). This CDR3 comprises 16 residues. The DNA of the CDR3 is TGTGCCAGCAGTTTATCTCAGGGGGTAGGCGCAGATACGCAGTATTTT. This codes for CASSLSQGVGADTQYF.

For this clone: The junction departs from the called germline gene at one end, perhaps through a read error. The chain has TRBV6-1 and TRBJ1-1, with D maybe TRBD1 (6 bases). Germline CDR1 reads MNHNS; CDR2 reads SASEGT. This CDR3 has 12 amino acids. For the CDR3, the DNA is TGTGCCAGCAGCGAAGGACAGTCTGCCGCTTTCTTT. It is translated as CASSEGQSAAFF.

This sequence joins TRBV21-1 and TRBJ1-1; the DNA was not compared with TRBD1, the D call given in the table. TRBV21-1 is tagged as a pseudogene. This CDR3 region has 14 residues. This CDR3 reads CASSEPGQGPEAFF. CDR3 in DNA: TGTGCCAGCAGCGAACCGGGACAGGGGCCTGAAGCTTTCTTT.

The chain is built from TRBV30 and TRBJ2-2, with D tentatively TRBD1 (6 bases). This CDR3 is 17 amino acids long. Trimming removed 2 bases from V and 5 bases from J, with 21 bases in between. Germline V CDR1 and CDR2: GTSNPN, SVGIG (reference sequence). The CDR3: CAWSFMGAKVPTGELFF. The CDR3 DNA follows: TGTGCCTGGAGTTTTATGGGGGCGAAGGTTCCGACCGGGGAGCTGTTTTTT.

This clone came up a few times. This chain joins TRBV28 and TRBJ1-6; D is unclear. The germline V and J ends were trimmed by 1 base and 0 bases, with 10 bases remaining between them. The CDR3 has 17 residues. The germline V gene encodes CDR1 MDHEN and CDR2 SYDVKM. CDR3 DNA: TGTGCCAGCAGTTTATCAGGAGGGAGCTCCTATAATTCACCCCTCCACTTT. Translation: CASSLSGGSSYNSPLHF.